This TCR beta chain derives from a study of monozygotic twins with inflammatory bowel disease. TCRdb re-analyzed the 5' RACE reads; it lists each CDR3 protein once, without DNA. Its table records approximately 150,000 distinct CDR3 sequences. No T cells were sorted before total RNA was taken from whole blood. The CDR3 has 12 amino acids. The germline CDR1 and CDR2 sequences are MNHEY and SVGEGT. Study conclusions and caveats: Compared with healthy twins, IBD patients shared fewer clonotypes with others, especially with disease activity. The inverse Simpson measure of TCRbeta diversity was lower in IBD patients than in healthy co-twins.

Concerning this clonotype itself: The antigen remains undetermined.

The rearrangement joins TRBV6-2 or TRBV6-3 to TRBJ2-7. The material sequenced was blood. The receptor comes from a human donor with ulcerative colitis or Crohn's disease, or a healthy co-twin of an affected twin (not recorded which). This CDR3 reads CASSSDMFEQYF.